These 27 T cell receptor beta chains were sequenced from one sample in a study of cytomegalovirus exposure and HLA in healthy donors. Libraries were prepared by immunoSEQ multiplex PCR; TCRdb keeps only in-frame clonotypes and omits some of them. The table has 130,000 to 150,000 clones, roughly 87% seen once. The sequenced sample consisted of PBMCs. Receptors originate from a man aged 18 to 29 in good health and CMV-seropositive.

The chain links TRBV7-9 to TRBJ1-2; a possible D gene is TRBD1 (5 bases). Germline V gives CDR1 SEHNR, CDR2 FQNEAQ (reference sequence). This CDR3 has 15 amino acids. Trimming removed 0 bases from V and 2 bases from J, with 10 bases in between. The CDR3 nucleotides are TGTGCCAGCAGCTTAGCGGGGGGGTCCAACTATGGCTACACCTTC. The encoded protein is CASSLAGGSNYGYTF.

The chain employs TRBV6-1 and TRBJ1-1, with D unclear. Per the germline V gene, CDR1 is MNHNS and CDR2 is SASEGT. Trimming stripped 7 bases from V and 1 base from J, with 10 bases between. The CDR3 length is 13 residues. The CDR3 loop is CASKEQPNTEAFF. The CDR3 DNA reads as TGTGCCAGCAAGGAGCAGCCGAACACTGAAGCTTTCTTT.

This CDR3 reads CASSPEVRGGDTEAFF. As DNA, the CDR3 is TGTGCCAGCAGCCCCGAAGTACGGGGAGGGGACACTGAAGCTTTCTTT. V is TRBV7-6 and J is TRBJ1-1; possibly TRBD1 for D (5 bases). Per the germline V gene, CDR1 is SGHVS and CDR2 is FNYEAQ. The ends were cut back, 5 bases at V and 3 bases at J, with 19 bases in the middle. The CDR3 contains 16 residues.

The J gene is TRBJ2-3, the V gene TRBV6-6; 10 nucleotides agree with TRBD1. This CDR3 is 16 amino acids long. Germline CDR1 and CDR2: MNHNY and SVGAGI (reference sequence). The V and J ends lost 0 bases and 2 bases, in that order; junction bases with no gene match: 2. CDR3 loop: CASSYSDRGATDTQYF. DNA for the CDR3: TGTGCCAGCAGTTACTCGGACAGGGGGGCCACAGATACGCAGTATTTT.

The V call is TRBV29-1, the J call TRBJ1-4, with TRBD1 as a possible D gene (5 bases). The CDR3 has 13 residues. The V end lost 7 bases, the J end lost 6 bases, and 15 bases lay between the germline ends. Germline CDR1 reads SQVTM; CDR2 reads ANQGSEA. CDR3 nucleotides: TGCAGCGCTTCGACGGGGACTGATGAAAAACTGTTTTTT. Protein: CSASTGTDEKLFF.

The chain carries TRBV9 and TRBJ2-7, with TRBD1 identical over 8 bases. This CDR3 is built from 15 residues. V lost 0 bases to trimming and J lost 2 bases; unmatched junction nucleotides: 4. Germline assignment: CDR1 SGDLS and CDR2 YYNGEE. CDR3 DNA sequence: TGTGCCAGCAGCGTAGGGACAGGGCTCGCCTACGAGCAGTACTTC. This codes for CASSVGTGLAYEQYF.

The rearrangement joins TRBV7-9 to TRBJ1-2; D is perhaps TRBD1 (6 bases). Trimming took 5 bases from V and 4 from J, leaving 11 bases between them. The CDR3 runs 13 residues. From germline, CDR1 is SEHNR and CDR2 FQNEAQ (reference sequence). The CDR3 bases are TGTGCCAGCAGCCCTACAGGGAGCTATGGCTACACCTTC. As protein: CASSPTGSYGYTF.

CDR3 sequence: CASSLGGDTQYF. CDR3 in DNA: TGTGCCAGCAGTTTAGGCGGAGATACGCAGTATTTT. The J gene is TRBJ2-3, the V gene TRBV27; D call uncertain. Trimming took off 2 bases at V and 5 bases at J, with 5 bases between the two ends. The CDR3 loop spans 12 amino acids. CDR1 and CDR2 (germline): MNHEY, SMNVEV (reference sequence).

The chain joins TRBV21-1 to TRBJ2-7; no check of the table's D call, TRBD1, against the DNA was made. TRBV21-1 is a pseudogene. The CDR3 covers 15 residues. The CDR3 spells CASSKAPGTAYEQYF. The CDR3 bases are TGTGCCAGCAGCAAAGCTCCCGGGACAGCCTACGAGCAGTACTTC.

The rearrangement uses TRBV5-4 and TRBJ2-3, with D unresolved. V gave up 1 base and J gave up 2 bases, with 17 bases separating them. The CDR3 spans 17 residues. Germline lookup yields CDR1 SGHNT and CDR2 YYREEE (reference sequence). In nucleotides, the CDR3 is TGTGCCAGCAGCTTGAAAGCCGTGGCGGCACTCACAGATACGCAGTATTTT. This codes for CASSLKAVAALTDTQYF.

V usage is TRBV27 and J usage is TRBJ2-7, with 9 bases identical to TRBD1. This CDR3 has 15 amino acids. Losses at the gene ends were 2 bases for V and 6 bases for J; bases not matched to a gene: 8. CDR1 MNHEY and CDR2 SMNVEV come from the germline V gene (reference sequence). This CDR3 reads CASSLGQGFVGEQYF. In DNA, the CDR3 is TGTGCCAGCAGTTTAGGACAGGGGTTTGTCGGCGAGCAGTACTTC.

This clone was seen only once. V gene TRBV5-6 combines with J gene TRBJ2-1; D not certain. Germline V gene data show CDR1 as SGHDT and CDR2 as YYEEEE. Trimming left V 4 bases short and J 8 bases short, with 10 bases between. CDR3 length equals 12 residues. The CDR3, as DNA: TGTGCCAGCAGCCCCGACTGGCATGAGCAGTTCTTC. This translates into CASSPDWHEQFF.

The chain couples TRBV5-1 to TRBJ1-1; unclear D gene. From germline, CDR1 is SGHRS and CDR2 YFSETQ. The V and J ends lost 4 bases and 7 bases respectively, with 14 bases between them. This CDR3 is 13 amino acids long. The CDR3 region has the DNA TGCGCCAGCAGCACTGACCCCCGAGGTGAAGCTTTCTTT. This encodes CASSTDPRGEAFF.

The chain recombines TRBV27 with TRBJ2-7; 7 bases map to TRBD1. Germline V CDR1 and CDR2: MNHEY, SMNVEV (reference sequence). The CDR3 is made up of 15 amino acids. Losses at the gene ends were 2 bases for V and 3 bases for J; bases not matched to a gene: 7. CDR3 region: CASSLMPGQIYEQYF. For the CDR3, the DNA is TGTGCCAGCAGTTTAATGCCGGGACAGATCTACGAGCAGTACTTC.

This rearrangement joins TRBV6-6 to TRBJ1-2; possibly TRBD1 for D (5 bases). CDR1 is MNHNY, CDR2 SVGAGI, per germline (reference sequence). The CDR3 length is 13 residues. Trimming pared 4 bases from V and 4 bases from J, leaving 10 bases between. This chain's CDR3 is CASSSDSVYGYTF. CDR3 nucleotides: TGTGCCAGCAGTTCCGACAGCGTCTATGGCTACACCTTC.

This rearrangement joins TRBV7-9 to TRBJ1-2; D gene ambiguous. Germline-derived CDR1 and CDR2 are SEHNR and FQNEAQ (reference sequence). The V end lost 5 bases, the J end lost 8 bases, and 21 bases lay between the germline ends. The CDR3 is made up of 15 amino acids. The CDR3 loop is CASSPTSRISEGYTF. The CDR3 DNA reads as TGTGCCAGCAGCCCTACTTCGAGGATTTCTGAAGGCTACACCTTC.

The V call is TRBV28, the J call TRBJ2-6; D remains unclear. V lost 2 bases, J lost 0 bases, and 8 bases lay in between. Germline V lookup: CDR1 MDHEN, CDR2 SYDVKM. The CDR3 runs 16 residues. CDR3 in amino acids: CASSLDMNSGANVLTF. CDR3 nucleotides: TGTGCCAGCAGTTTAGACATGAACTCTGGGGCCAACGTCCTGACTTTC.

This rearrangement joins TRBV5-1 to TRBJ1-4; D is undetermined. CDR1 is SGHRS and CDR2 is YFSETQ in the germline V gene. The CDR3 totals 13 residues. With 0 bases removed from V and 8 bases from J, the gap between germline ends came to 8 bases. The CDR3 here is CASSLAEGEKLFF. The CDR3 nucleotides read TGCGCCAGCAGCTTGGCGGAGGGCGAAAAACTGTTTTTT.

This chain links TRBV6-1 with TRBJ1-5; TRBD1 might be the D (5 bases). The CDR3 totals 15 residues. The V end lost 6 bases, the J end lost 0 bases, and 12 bases lay between the germline ends. Germline CDR1 reads MNHNS; CDR2 reads SASEGT. CDR3 DNA sequence: TGTGCCAGCAGGGGGGGTTTCAATAGCAATCAGCCCCAGCATTTT. Its protein is CASRGGFNSNQPQHF.

Comment on this clone: The junction departs from germline at one end; a sequencing error may be responsible. CDR3 sequence: CSAVGQGVAF. The DNA of the CDR3 is TGCAGTGCTGTTGGACAGGGGGTGGCCTTC. The rearrangement uses TRBV20-1 and TRBJ1-2; 10 nucleotides agree with TRBD1. Germline V gives CDR1 DFQATT, CDR2 SNEGSKA (reference sequence). CDR3 length: 10 residues.

Only a few counts were recorded for this clone. The chain uses TRBV19 and TRBJ2-5; 11 positions agree with TRBD2. The CDR3 is 14 amino acids. Trimming removed 6 bases from V and 3 bases from J; junction bases left unmatched: 3. Germline CDR1 is LNHDA and CDR2 is SQIVND (reference sequence). DNA of the CDR3: TGTGCCAGTAGGTTAGCGGGAGGGGAAGAGACCCAGTACTTC. It yields the protein CASRLAGGEETQYF. Complete variable domain (other parts from reference TRBV19 and TRBJ2-5): DGGITQSPKYLFRKEGQNVTLSCEQNLNHDAMYWYRQDPGQGLRLIYYSQIVNDFQKGDIAEGYSVSREKKESFPLTVTSAQKNPTAFYLCASRLAGGEETQYFGPGTRLLVL.

This chain uses TRBV19 with TRBJ1-5; D not resolved. Per germline, CDR1 LNHDA and CDR2 SQIVND (reference sequence). The CDR3 covers 15 residues. V was pared by 0 bases and J by 2 bases, with 8 bases between. The CDR3 DNA sequence: TGTGCCAGTAGTATAGAGGGCATACGCAATCAGCCCCAGCATTTT. It specifies CASSIEGIRNQPQHF.

This chain joins TRBV28 and TRBJ1-2; 9 bases map to TRBD1. CDR3 length equals 14 residues. V shed 6 bases and J 8 bases; nucleotides not matched to a gene: 10. Germline CDR1 and CDR2: MDHEN and SYDVKM. For the CDR3, the DNA is TGTGCCAGCAGGAAAATCACAGGGGGCCTCGGCTACACCTTC. It encodes CASRKITGGLGYTF.

V usage is TRBV5-4 and J usage is TRBJ2-5; no firm D call. V was trimmed by 2 bases and J by 4 bases, leaving 3 bases between them. CDR1 and CDR2 (germline): SGHNT, YYREEE (reference sequence). This CDR3 has 11 residues. The CDR3 region has the DNA TGTGCCAGCAGCTTTCGAGAGACCCAGTACTTC. Protein sequence: CASSFRETQYF.

The chain uses TRBV28 and TRBJ2-7; perhaps TRBD2 as D (6 bases). The CDR3 length is 15 residues. The V end was cut by 7 bases, the J end by 0 bases, with 16 bases between. Germline CDR1 MDHEN, CDR2 SYDVKM. DNA for the CDR3: TGTGCCAGCACCCTCCGGGGGTACTCCTCCTACGAGCAGTACTTC. It specifies CASTLRGYSSYEQYF.

The J gene is TRBJ2-2, the V gene TRBV6-6; 7 bases align to TRBD1. The CDR3 loop spans 16 amino acids. After removal of 2 bases from V and 0 bases from J, the junction contained 3 bases not matched to a gene. Germline CDR1 and CDR2: MNHNY and SVGAGI (reference sequence). CDR3 in DNA: TGTGCCAGCAGTTACACAGGGGTGTCGAACACCGGGGAGCTGTTTTTT. Translated, it gives CASSYTGVSNTGELFF.

This clone was recorded only once. Here the CDR3 reads CASSIRAHRRHGYTF. CDR3 coding DNA: TGTGCCAGCAGCATCCGGGCCCACCGGAGGCATGGCTACACCTTC. V and J are TRBV7-9 and TRBJ1-2; D is undetermined. V was clipped by 5 bases and J by 6 bases, with 19 bases between them. The CDR3 contains 15 residues. Germline CDR1 reads SEHNR; CDR2 reads FQNEAQ (reference sequence).